This TCR beta chain was captured by sequencing in a study of beta chain features in type 1 diabetes listed by TCRdb under 2018. Describing the broader study: Mean age, gender distribution, total cell number and subset yield were not different between patients and healthy donors. A total of 100 million to 110 million sorted cells were examined across all samples, and a strong correlation was observed between cell number per subset and RNA yield. In the study, recently diagnosed type 1 diabetes patients and matched healthy donors were compared on the TCRB repertoires of their sorted circulating CD4+ T cell subsets. Regulatory and stem cell-like memory subsets were obtained from only 8 patients and roughly 8 healthy donors, while naive and central memory subsets were obtained from all 30 or so donors. Points the paper makes about the study in general: Because the HLA sub-analyses included only small numbers of individuals, any influence of HLA type on TCRB rearrangement was left unresolved. The naive, central memory and regulatory TCRB repertoires appeared to resemble one another more closely among patients than among healthy donors. In all four CD4+ subsets, TCRB CDR3 length was moderately but significantly shorter in type 1 diabetes patients. PCR may preferentially amplify shorter templates, but because patient and control samples were amplified and corrected together, any resulting skew would affect both groups equally. Because cDNA was sequenced instead of genomic DNA, highly expressing activated cells could be over-represented, though the groups showed no difference in activation or CD3 levels. At VDJ recombination sites, patients with type 1 diabetes made fewer insertions and deleted more nucleotides, a pattern implying thymic rearrangement abnormalities.

A single peripheral blood draw of approximately 120 mL on average was collected from each donor into heparinised tubes. Naive, central memory, regulatory and stem cell-like memory CD4+ T cells were sorted on a BD FACSAria II using a panel including CD45RO, CCR7, CD25, CD127, CD95 and CD27. Every sorted population had a purity above 95%. Right away, PBMCs were isolated by Lymphoprep density gradient centrifugation and were stained directly, with no culture step. So that batch effects would be minimized, each experiment stained and sorted samples in pairs, pairing one healthy donor with one patient. The entire amount of isolated RNA was reverse transcribed using the High Capacity cDNA Reverse Transcription Kit, so the sequenced TCRB transcripts were expressed ones. Deep immunoSEQ sequencing was performed on naive, central memory and regulatory T cell samples, with an average of roughly 3.5 million total reads per sample. After sorted cells were lysed in RLT buffer, RNA was extracted with DNase-treated RNeasy Micro or Mini kits, with the choice depending on cell number. To prevent cross-contamination, each cell subset was processed individually, whereas patient and healthy donor samples were processed jointly. TCRB sequences were amplified from cDNA with the immunoSEQ multiplex PCR, producing 87-bp fragments spanning the CDR3 region. Amplicons were sequenced on the Illumina HiSeq platform. Per the source publication's procedure: Synthetic template baselines were used to correct PCR bias computationally, reads within Hamming distance 2 were collapsed together, and singletons that could not be merged were discarded. Reads were aligned against IMGT to assign V, D and J genes, CDR3 length and insertions or deletions at six rearrangement sites. Clonotype counts were normalized to sorted cell number within each subset before computing true diversity and Gini coefficients with the tcR R package. The overlap coefficient, calculated on TCRB nucleotide sequences, was used to quantify repertoire sharing. TCRdb's version of the immuneACCESS table is confined to in-frame rearrangements and falls short of the full clone set. An unresolved V gene accounts for under half of the shortfall where checked; the remainder is of unknown origin. Clone size and V and J calls were adopted from that table, with D and trimming inferred from the DNA. The sample contains some 300,000 clones, around 7.8% of them found a single time. Of the sample, roughly 1% falls within the top ten clones.

This clone was found a few times. The antigen it binds to is not known. Within one base of it there is no much larger clone, and no base qualities were kept. The sequencing input was central memory CD4+ T cells from blood. This receptor was obtained from a woman younger than 30 in good health.

The sequence in DNA is TGCGCCAGCAGCTTGTCCGGGACTAGCGGATACAATGAGCAGTTCTTC. Its protein is CASSLSGTSGYNEQFF. Recombination linked TRBV5-1 to TRBJ2-1; TRBD2 aligns with 11 central bases. The germline V end is reduced by 1 base and the J end by 4 bases; junction bases left unmatched: 4. Its CDR3 holds 16 amino acids, cysteine through phenylalanine. The retained sequence is limited to the CDR3, 48 bases, with the frame set at the first base. Taken from the germline V gene, the CDR1 and CDR2 loops are SGHRS and YFSETQ.